This entry describes one TCR beta chain. This clone's antigen is unknown. One base away there is no much larger clone; base qualities are not given. For TCR beta library preparation, 1.5 to 2.5 micrograms of genomic DNA were extracted from the cryopreserved PBMCs. High-throughput TCR beta sequencing was performed on longitudinal blood samples from CLL patients receiving ibrutinib monotherapy. The patients took part in an open-label, single-center phase 2 trial of ibrutinib monotherapy. These data come from a study of cytotoxic CD8 clonotypes in ibrutinib-treated CLL (dated by TCRdb to about 2021). Study-wide context: The cohort had about a dozen relapsed/refractory and about 15 treatment-naive patients; 17 to 18 were IGHV unmutated. Partial responses were observed in about 25 patients and complete responses in 2; after a median follow-up of 68 months, remission was maintained in approximately 14 patients and progression was observed in some twelve. Response samples were obtained after a median of approximately twelve months of treatment, with a range of roughly 6 to 40 months. On average, each sample had 255,043 productive templates and tens of thousands of productive rearrangements. Of the 85 to 90 participants in the trial, about 25 had longitudinal samples available. Cryopreserved peripheral blood mononuclear cells were collected at three points: before therapy, at response, and at either sustained remission or disease progression. Every sample from remission and from progressive disease was obtained while the patients were still on ibrutinib. Broad study findings and their caveats: Lymph node repertoires were not examined, and the timing of sampling was not matched between patients in sustained remission and those whose disease progressed. An increase in clonality was observed at ibrutinib response, with clonality remaining stable during sustained remission and falling back toward baseline at progression. Baseline clonality was found to be higher than that of age-matched healthy donors and was strongly correlated with circulating CD8+ T-cell counts. Public clonotypes were rare and either contracted or stayed stable during treatment, and the rise in clonality at ibrutinib response reflected the expansion of private clonotypes.

On a MiSeq, deep resolution sequencing aimed for a depth between 1 in 1 million and 1 in 200,000 T cells, with each clonotype covered approximately 9.8x on average. The immunoSEQ hsTCRB Kit was used to generate the TCR beta libraries. Under the source paper's analysis protocol: Data were analyzed with ImmunoSEQ Data Assistant and ImmunoSEQ Analyzer, with V, D and J genes assigned per IMGT definitions. Clonality, which ranges from 0 to 1, was calculated as one minus the normalized Shannon entropy of productive rearrangement frequencies. Only overrepresented clonotypes making up at least 0.05% of each patient's repertoire were included in the public clonotype analysis. Some 14 age-matched healthy donor repertoires from immuneACCESS served as clonality controls. TCRdb took this table from immuneACCESS and kept in-frame rearrangements with V and J called. Such tables lack part of the clones; where checked against another copy, unresolved V genes explain under half of the gap, and the rest is unexplained. V, J and clone size are taken as reported in that table, and D and trimming were inferred from the DNA itself. The sample table records around 150,000 clones; around 80% of these occur just once. The ten biggest clones cover about 7.6% of the sample.

The CDR3 numbers 11 residues from cysteine through phenylalanine. The read is trimmed to its CDR3 DNA, 33 bases read in frame from base 1. Between the V and J ends, shortened by 4 bases and 8 bases respectively, the junction contains 8 bases. Reading the germline V gene gives CDR1 MGHDK and CDR2 SYGVNS. The V gene is TRBV25-1 and the J gene is TRBJ1-2, with the D gene not clear enough to name. The material was PBMCs, obtained after 36 months of ibrutinib treatment. The origin of this receptor is a human donor with chronic lymphocytic leukemia. The CDR3 here reads CASSGLFGYTF. The DNA reads TGTGCCAGCAGTGGCCTTTTCGGCTACACCTTC.